This TCR beta chain was obtained from a study of cytomegalovirus exposure and HLA in healthy donors. The table came from immunoSEQ multiplex PCR; TCRdb's copy has only in-frame clones and leaves some out. This sample has 200,000 or so clones, with roughly 82% found just once. Looked up from germline, CDR1 is MNHEY and CDR2 is SMNVEV (reference sequence). Trimming took 4 bases from V and 6 from J, leaving 21 bases between them. This CDR3 comprises 16 residues. The material sequenced was PBMCs. This clonotype was obtained from a woman between 25 and 40 years old in good health and CMV-seropositive. J is TRBJ1-1 and V is TRBV27; perhaps TRBD1 as D (6 bases). The CDR3 DNA reads as TGTGCCAGCAGTTCCCACCAATTAACAGGGTTCGCTGAAGCTTTCTTT. Translation gives CASSSHQLTGFAEAFF.